These 13 T cell receptor beta chains originate from one sample sequenced in a study of PD-1 blockade in classical Hodgkin lymphoma. Sequencing was performed with immunoSEQ multiplex PCR; in TCRdb, only in-frame clones are kept and a portion is missing. The profile shows roughly 25,000 clones, 82% of them singletons. Every patient had relapsed following autologous stem cell transplantation, and cohorts differed in brentuximab vedotin exposure. The starting material was peripheral blood mononuclear cells (PBMCs), obtained before the second cycle of nivolumab. The receptors shown here come from a human donor with classical Hodgkin lymphoma.

In this sample, this clone turned up once. The CDR3 protein is CASSGGTSGGEVQETQYF. Written as DNA, the CDR3 is TGTGCCAGCAGCGGCGGGACTAGCGGGGGGGAGGTTCAAGAGACCCAGTACTTC. V is TRBV5-4 and J is TRBJ2-5, with 16 bases matching TRBD2. The V segment lost 4 bases and the J segment 2 bases; nucleotides outside the gene matches: 8. CDR1 and CDR2 from the germline V gene are SGHNT and YYREEE (reference sequence). The CDR3 has 18 amino acids.

This chain joins TRBV30 and TRBJ1-6; D remains ambiguous. The V gene lost 3 bases and the J gene lost 10 bases, with 13 bases spanning the gap. Per germline, CDR1 GTSNPN and CDR2 SVGIG (reference sequence). The CDR3 sequence is 13 residues long. Here the CDR3 reads CAWRDGGFSPLHF. Written as DNA, the CDR3 is TGTGCCTGGAGAGACGGAGGGTTCTCACCCCTCCACTTT.

In nucleotides, the CDR3 is TGTGCCAGCAGTGAATATTGGGATATCGGAACTAATGAAAAACTGTTTTTT. Amino acid sequence: CASSEYWDIGTNEKLFF. V gene TRBV2 combines with J gene TRBJ1-4; D is unclear. Trimming took 2 bases from V and 1 from J, leaving 14 bases between them. CDR1 and CDR2 from the germline V gene are SNHLY and FYNNEI. CDR3 length equals 17 residues.

The chain combines TRBV6-5 with TRBJ2-1; D might be TRBD2 (5 bases). This CDR3 has 14 residues. V lost 5 bases and J lost 4, with 12 bases in between. Germline lookup yields CDR1 MNHEY and CDR2 SVGAGI. The CDR3 nucleotides read TGTGCCAGCAGTCCGGGGTTCAGTTACAATGAGCAGTTCTTC. Its translation: CASSPGFSYNEQFF.

The J gene is TRBJ1-5, the V gene TRBV5-1; a weak D match, TRBD1 (5 bases). CDR1 is SGHRS and CDR2 is YFSETQ in the germline V gene. CDR3 length: 15 amino acids. Trimming removed 4 bases at V and 0 bases at J, with 11 bases between. CDR3 loop: CASSPSGTSNQPQHF. In DNA, the CDR3 is TGCGCCAGCAGCCCCTCGGGGACTAGCAATCAGCCCCAGCATTTT.

The chain combines TRBV29-1 with TRBJ1-4; D gene unclear. The CDR3 runs 12 residues. V was trimmed by 0 bases and J by 11 bases, leaving 10 bases between them. From germline, CDR1 is SQVTM and CDR2 ANQGSEA. The CDR3, as DNA: TGCAGCGTTGAAGATGAAGGGCGGAAACTGTTTTTT. Translated: CSVEDEGRKLFF. Variable domain in full (rest from reference TRBV29-1 and TRBJ1-4): SAVISQKPSRDICQRGTSLTIQCQVDSQVTMMFWYRQQPGQSLTLIATANQGSEATYESGFVIDKFPISRPNLTFSTLTVSNMSPEDSSIYLCSVEDEGRKLFFGSGTQLSVL.

On this clone: This sample includes further DNA sequences coding for the same CDR3. J is TRBJ2-2 and V is TRBV7-8; a weak D match, TRBD2 (7 bases). The CDR3 totals 17 residues. Germline assignment: CDR1 SGHVS and CDR2 FQNEAQ. V lost 1 base to trimming and J lost 1 base, with 13 bases between them. The CDR3, as DNA: TGTGCCAGCAGCTTAGGTCGGGGGGCTAGGAACACCGGGGAGCTGTTTTTT. It translates to CASSLGRGARNTGELFF.

The rearrangement links TRBV7-2 to TRBJ1-2, with TRBD1 as a possible D gene (6 bases). The V end was cut by 5 bases, the J end by 5 bases, with 15 bases between. CDR1 SGHTA and CDR2 FQGNSA come from the germline V gene. This CDR3 has 14 amino acids. The CDR3 DNA reads as TGTGCCAGCAGCCAACAAGGGCAGGGGTATGGCTACACCTTC. Translating it yields CASSQQGQGYGYTF.

The V call is TRBV9, the J call TRBJ2-7; D is undetermined. The CDR3 covers 13 residues. With 4 bases removed from V and 5 bases from J, the gap between germline ends came to 13 bases. CDR1 and CDR2 (germline): SGDLS, YYNGEE. CDR3 in DNA: TGTGCCAGCAGCCCCCCCGTCCGGAACGAGCAGTACTTC. Amino acid sequence: CASSPPVRNEQYF.

The chain couples TRBV4-2 to TRBJ2-6, with D tentatively TRBD2 (6 bases). V lost 2 bases and J 1 base, leaving 9 bases between the germline ends. The CDR3 consists of 16 residues. Germline CDR1 LGHNA, CDR2 YNFKEQ. The CDR3 DNA reads as TGTGCCAGCAGCCAAACGGGGGTGTCTGGGGCCAACGTCCTGACTTTC. Translating gives CASSQTGVSGANVLTF.

V gene TRBV7-8 combines with J gene TRBJ1-6, with D maybe TRBD1 (6 bases). V was pared by 1 base and J by 10 bases, with 17 bases between. Germline lookup yields CDR1 SGHVS and CDR2 FQNEAQ. The CDR3 contains 16 residues. The CDR3 sequence is CASSLEAQGGGSPLHF. In DNA, the CDR3 is TGTGCCAGCAGCTTAGAGGCCCAGGGAGGGGGATCACCCCTCCACTTT.

This chain joins TRBV6-5 and TRBJ1-1; a possible D gene is TRBD1 (6 bases). The CDR3 runs to 15 residues. Trimming removed 4 bases from V and 7 bases from J, with 19 bases in between. Germline V gene sequence: CDR1 MNHEY, CDR2 SVGAGI. The CDR3 loop reads CASSSWTEGTIEAFF. CDR3 nucleotide sequence: TGTGCCAGCAGTTCTTGGACAGAGGGAACAATTGAAGCTTTCTTT.

The chain is built from TRBV6-1 and TRBJ1-2; 11 nucleotides agree with TRBD1. This CDR3 contains 14 residues. The germline V gene encodes CDR1 MNHNS and CDR2 SASEGT. J gave up 8 bases and V 0 bases, and 2 bases lay outside the gene matches. The chain's CDR3 is CASSEARTGGGYTF. CDR3 bases: TGTGCCAGCAGTGAAGCCCGGACAGGGGGCGGCTACACCTTC.